The count of the clone carrying this T cell receptor beta chain is one. Its specificity is unknown. One end of the junction fails to match germline, which may point to a read error. The CDR3 is 15 residues long. It was by quantitative 5'-RACE with molecular barcodes that TCR beta libraries were made. Each CDR3 protein gets one entry after TCRdb re-called the 5' RACE reads with MiXCR. Here the sample spans 250,000 to 300,000 distinct CDR3 sequences, over 15% being singletons. The data were taken from a study of CD8 T cells in ankylosing spondylitis. Study-wide results and limits: Clones linked to disease were reported to show significant enrichment in matched ankylosing spondylitis synovial fluid. Blood of patients with ankylosing spondylitis appeared to be characterized by a TCR beta motif of several highly homologous variants.

V and J are TRBV12-3 or TRBV12-4 and TRBJ2-1, with D tentatively TRBD2 (5 bases). This sequence originates from a male donor with ankylosing spondylitis or in good health (not recorded which). The specimen was blood, either unsorted or a sorted T cell fraction (not recorded which). The CDR3 DNA reads TGTACCAGCACCCGATCGGTGGGCCGGGGCAATGAGCAGTTCTTC. It translates to CTSTRSVGRGNEQFF.